The clone carrying this T cell receptor (beta chain) has at least ten counts. Its antigen remains unidentified. This sample was included in a study of T cell repertoires in cytomegalovirus infection. The overall study: CMV infection together with matching HLA type was indicated by public TCR beta signatures. Overall study findings and caveats: Cumulative frequency (of public TCR beta family members) identified carriers of CMV plus the relevant HLA. HLA-C-restricted CMV clonotypes gave the most frequent clonotype in two of eight donors.

Trimming took 4 bases from V and 0 from J; bases not matched to a gene: 8. The germline gives CDR1 SQVTM, CDR2 ANQGSEA. This CDR3 contains 16 residues. From the reads, TCRdb called clonotypes with MiXCR, one entry per CDR3 protein. This table holds approximately 250,000 distinct CDR3 sequences, 6% to 8% found once. Sequenced material: PBMCs. The chain employs TRBV29-1 and TRBJ2-5, with 10 bases matching TRBD2. The clonotype was recovered from a human donor in good health (CMV status not recorded). Some clones in this sample may be carry-over from other donors' samples. The CDR3 sequence is CSVVRKRGGYQETQYF. The DNA for the CDR3 is TGCAGCGTTGTAAGAAAGCGGGGGGGGTACCAAGAGACCCAGTACTTC.